Following are 23 T cell receptor beta chains from one sample sequenced in a study of CD8+ T cells in alopecia areata. As the sequencing template, cDNA was produced by extracting RNA and reverse transcribing it. Libraries were prepared by immunoSEQ multiplex PCR; TCRdb keeps only in-frame clonotypes and omits some of them. The table lists about 180,000 clones, 51% of them singletons. This sample's treatment: oral pan-JAK inhibitor, 5-10 mg twice daily. The sample was CD8+ T cells sorted from blood, taken around week 54, from a patient treated with tofacitinib. These receptors all stem from a human donor with alopecia areata.

The gene calls are TRBV5-1 and TRBJ1-1; D might be TRBD1 (5 bases). This CDR3 has 15 residues. Looked up from germline, CDR1 is SGHRS and CDR2 is YFSETQ. V was pared by 2 bases and J by 6 bases, with 17 bases between. CDR3 amino acids: CASSLSELTTAEAFF. The DNA of the CDR3 is TGCGCCAGCAGCTTATCAGAACTAACGACAGCTGAAGCTTTCTTT.

This clone was recorded many times. The chain uses TRBV4-3 and TRBJ2-6, with D possibly being TRBD1 (6 bases). Per germline, CDR1 LGHNA and CDR2 YSLEER. V gave up 0 bases and J gave up 0 bases, with 6 bases separating them. This CDR3 contains 16 residues. CDR3 protein: CASSQEQGSGANVLTF. As DNA, the CDR3 is TGCGCCAGCAGCCAAGAACAGGGCTCTGGGGCCAACGTCCTGACTTTC.

The chain recombines TRBV19 with TRBJ1-2; D possibly corresponds to TRBD1 (5 bases). The germline V gene encodes CDR1 LNHDA and CDR2 SQIVND (reference sequence). This CDR3 is 14 amino acids long. The germline V and J ends were trimmed by 5 bases and 2 bases, with 12 bases remaining between them. As DNA, the CDR3 is TGTGCCAGTAGTTGGGGCAGGGAAAACTATGGCTACACCTTC. It translates to CASSWGRENYGYTF.

A few counts support this clone. This rearrangement joins TRBV6-5 to TRBJ1-2; no clear D gene. V shed 6 bases and J shed 4 bases, with 9 bases lying between them. The CDR3 has 12 residues. CDR1 is MNHEY, CDR2 SVGAGI, per germline. CDR3 in amino acids: CASRLDRYGYTF. The CDR3 nucleotides read TGTGCCAGCAGGCTGGACCGCTATGGCTACACCTTC.

The rearrangement uses TRBV29-1 and TRBJ2-5, with 9 bases lining up with TRBD2. This CDR3 is 12 amino acids long. From germline, CDR1 is SQVTM and CDR2 ANQGSEA. V dropped 8 bases and J dropped 3; count of bases not matched to a gene: 4. CDR3 sequence reads: CSTRGGEETQYF. The DNA for the CDR3 is TGCAGCACACGCGGGGGGGAAGAGACCCAGTACTTC.

The sample holds a few counts of this clone. The V and J genes are TRBV4-1 and TRBJ1-2, with 9 bases fitting TRBD1. The CDR3 extends over 14 amino acids. Trimming cost V 3 bases and J 4 bases; bases outside gene matches: 3. CDR1 and CDR2 from the germline V gene are MGHRA and YSYEKL. The CDR3 sequence: CASSQRGQGYGYTF. CDR3 bases: TGCGCCAGCAGCCAGAGGGGACAGGGCTATGGCTACACCTTC.

This chain uses TRBV7-9 with TRBJ1-2, with D unresolved. Per the germline V gene, CDR1 is SEHNR and CDR2 is FQNEAQ (reference sequence). Trimming removed 5 bases from V and 2 bases from J, with 15 bases in between. The CDR3 sequence is 15 residues long. Written as DNA, the CDR3 is TGTGCCAGCAGCCTCCTTTTTGGAGGGAACTATGGCTACACCTTC. Amino acids: CASSLLFGGNYGYTF.

The rearrangement links TRBV27 to TRBJ1-5, with 7 bases matching TRBD1. Germline trimming cut 5 bases from V and 5 bases from J; bases unmatched to any gene: 6. Germline CDR1 is MNHEY and CDR2 is SMNVEV (reference sequence). This CDR3 contains 14 residues. The CDR3 region is CASSRDRDHQPQHF. The CDR3 nucleotides read TGTGCCAGCAGTCGCGACAGGGACCATCAGCCCCAGCATTTT.

The gene calls are TRBV29-1 and TRBJ2-7; the D call may be TRBD1 or TRBD2 (6 bases each). V was clipped by 2 bases and J by 5 bases, with 10 bases between them. The CDR3 is 12 residues long. Germline values: CDR1 SQVTM, CDR2 ANQGSEA. Here the CDR3 DNA reads TGCAGCGTTGAACTGGGGGGCGACGAGCAGTACTTC. It yields the protein CSVELGGDEQYF.

V and J are TRBV19 and TRBJ2-1, with TRBD2 as a possible D gene (5 bases). Germline loops: CDR1 LNHDA, CDR2 SQIVND (reference sequence). The CDR3 runs to 15 residues. V dropped 4 bases and J dropped 0 bases, with 10 bases sitting between them. CDR3: CASSSGRLSYNEQFF. DNA of the CDR3: TGTGCCAGTAGTAGCGGGCGCCTCTCCTACAATGAGCAGTTCTTC.

This clone was recorded a few times. The chain is built from TRBV6-5 and TRBJ2-1; the match to TRBD2 covers 9 bases. The V and J ends lost 2 bases and 8 bases, in that order; junction bases with no gene match: 4. Germline V gene lookup returns CDR1 MNHEY and CDR2 SVGAGI. The CDR3 runs to 14 residues. The CDR3 is CASSYGTSMDEQFF. The CDR3 DNA follows: TGTGCCAGCAGTTACGGGACTAGCATGGATGAGCAGTTCTTC.

The V call is TRBV5-6, the J call TRBJ1-1; D is undetermined. Per germline, CDR1 SGHDT and CDR2 YYEEEE. The CDR3 totals 13 residues. V was pared by 3 bases and J by 3 bases, with 9 bases between. The CDR3 spells CASSYWRDTEAFF. CDR3 coding DNA: TGTGCCAGCAGCTATTGGAGGGACACTGAAGCTTTCTTT.

This clone has only a few counts. The chain couples TRBV5-1 to TRBJ2-5; 7 bases are a match to TRBD1. V was pared by 4 bases and J by 4 bases, with 7 bases of the junction left unmatched. The CDR3 sequence is 14 residues long. Germline CDR1 SGHRS, CDR2 YFSETQ. For the CDR3, the DNA is TGCGCCAGCAGCAGGGGACAGAGAAGAGAGACCCAGTACTTC. It is translated as CASSRGQRRETQYF.

This sequence joins TRBV6-5 and TRBJ2-1; D gene unclear. CDR1 and CDR2 (germline): MNHEY, SVGAGI. This CDR3 has 15 residues. Deletions cut 4 bases from V and 7 bases from J, with 17 bases between. The CDR3 reads CASSFTGPTGNEQFF. The CDR3 DNA sequence: TGTGCCAGCAGTTTCACCGGCCCAACGGGTAATGAGCAGTTCTTC.

The V gene is TRBV9, the J gene TRBJ2-1, with TRBD1 as a possible D gene (8 bases). Germline V lookup: CDR1 SGDLS, CDR2 YYNGEE. V lost 0 bases to trimming and J lost 7 bases, with 14 bases between them. The CDR3 runs 15 residues. The CDR3: CASSVATGGANEQFF. The CDR3 nucleotides are TGTGCCAGCAGCGTAGCTACAGGGGGGGCTAATGAGCAGTTCTTC.

This clone was observed once. V usage is TRBV6-5 and J usage is TRBJ2-5; TRBD2 is a possible D gene (6 bases). This CDR3 is built from 14 residues. V lost 5 bases and J lost 5, with 15 bases in between. Germline loops: CDR1 MNHEY, CDR2 SVGAGI. CDR3 DNA: TGTGCCAGCAGTGGGGACTCCCCCTGGGAGACCCAGTACTTC. Translating it yields CASSGDSPWETQYF.

This clone was recorded once. The chain links TRBV10-3 to TRBJ1-1; D might be TRBD1 (5 bases). This CDR3 has 14 residues. V was trimmed by 4 bases and J by 0 bases, leaving 9 bases between them. In germline, CDR1 is ENHRY, CDR2 SYGVKD. The CDR3 DNA follows: TGTGCCATCAGTGTTGGACACCTGAACACTGAAGCTTTCTTT. Encoded protein: CAISVGHLNTEAFF.

The gene calls are TRBV25-1 and TRBJ2-6; the D gene is possibly TRBD2 (5 bases). Per germline, CDR1 MGHDK and CDR2 SYGVNS. The CDR3 spans 18 residues. V was trimmed by 2 bases and J by 2 bases, leaving 16 bases between them. CDR3 residues: CASSETRITRPGANVLTF. The CDR3 DNA reads TGTGCCAGCAGTGAAACTAGAATAACTCGTCCTGGGGCCAACGTCCTGACTTTC.

V usage is TRBV7-3 and J usage is TRBJ2-1; D might be TRBD1 or TRBD2, each matching 6 bases. The germline V gene has CDR1 SGHTA and CDR2 FQGTGA. Trimming cost V 5 bases and J 5 bases, with 16 bases left between them. The length of the CDR3 is 15 residues. CDR3 loop: CASSRWGAPDNEQFF. CDR3 nucleotide sequence: TGTGCCAGCAGCCGGTGGGGGGCCCCCGACAATGAGCAGTTCTTC.

The V call is TRBV27, the J call TRBJ1-4; TRBD1 might be the D (6 bases). The germline V gene encodes CDR1 MNHEY and CDR2 SMNVEV (reference sequence). This CDR3 is built from 16 residues. V lost 6 bases and J 8 bases, leaving 22 bases between the germline ends. CDR3 loop: CASSPRVGGAEEKLFF. CDR3 DNA sequence: TGTGCCAGCAGCCCCCGGGTCGGGGGCGCAGAGGAAAAACTGTTTTTT.

This clone is a singleton in its sample. The rearrangement links TRBV15 to TRBJ1-6; D is unresolved. The germline V and J ends were trimmed by 6 bases and 4 bases, with 7 bases remaining between them. The germline gives CDR1 LNHNV, CDR2 YYDKDF (reference sequence). CDR3 length: 13 residues. The CDR3 here is CATSPGYNSPLHF. The DNA of the CDR3 is TGTGCCACCAGTCCGGGGTATAATTCACCCCTCCACTTT.

This clone was picked up a small number of times. The gene calls are TRBV7-2 and TRBJ1-1; no firm D call. The CDR3 covers 14 residues. In germline, CDR1 is SGHTA, CDR2 FQGNSA. V was pared by 8 bases and J by 4 bases, with 17 bases between. The CDR3 bases are TGTGCCAGCTCCACCTGGGTACAAGGCACTGAAGCTTTCTTT. This sequence encodes CASSTWVQGTEAFF.

The V gene is TRBV30, the J gene TRBJ2-1; D is perhaps TRBD1 (5 bases). The V and J ends lost 4 bases and 8 bases respectively, with 18 bases between them. The CDR3 has 14 amino acids. Germline lookup yields CDR1 GTSNPN and CDR2 SVGIG (reference sequence). The CDR3 nucleotides read TGTGCCTGGACCCTGGGTCAGGGTGGCGATGAGCAGTTCTTC. Translating it yields CAWTLGQGGDEQFF.